Described below is a single TCR beta chain sequence and its context. What it binds is unknown. Exclusion applied to patients with other autoimmune diseases, uncontrolled infections, pregnancy or lactation. The CDR3 has 14 residues. Per the germline V gene, CDR1 is WSHSY and CDR2 is SAAADI. V dropped 4 bases and J dropped 4 bases, with 14 bases sitting between them. These data belong to a study of Graves' ophthalmopathy and Graves' hyperthyroidism. Whole-study results and caveats: With a specificity of about 75% and a sensitivity of just under 71%, the model predicted ophthalmopathy progression.

Using RNA transcripts, the TCR beta CDR3 regions were amplified. Second-round multiplex PCR followed a first-round RT-PCR using HTBI primers. Each CDR3 protein gets one entry after TCRdb re-called the multiplex PCR reads with MiXCR. The sample lists 450,000 to 600,000 distinct CDR3 sequences; under 45% were seen once. The V and J genes are TRBV10-2 and TRBJ2-7, with D maybe TRBD1 (6 bases). The TCR sequence derives from an adult man with Graves' hyperthyroidism. Source material: peripheral blood or thyroid tissue (not recorded which). The CDR3 spells CASSAADSAYEQYF. CDR3 coding DNA: TGCGCCAGCAGTGCGGCGGACAGTGCGTACGAGCAGTACTTC.